A selection of T cell receptor beta chains follows, all from one sample in a study of T cell repertoires in cytomegalovirus infection. One entry per CDR3 protein results from TCRdb running MiXCR on the reads. The sample lists some 120,000 distinct CDR3 sequences; about a tenth were seen once. Their antigen targets remain unknown. Sequencing input: PBMCs, sequenced either directly or after in vitro stimulation (not recorded which). The receptors originated from a human donor in good health (CMV status not recorded). Some clones in this sample may be carry-over from other donors' samples. The CDR3 runs from the conserved cysteine through the conserved F or W. A D gene is named only where the DNA matches it firmly. Clone size is shown for a subset of rows, as once, few, many or a class of expanded clone.

D gene	V gene	J gene	clone size	CDR3 protein	CDR3 DNA
NA	TRBV6-1	TRBJ1-1	few	CASSEYQAGRTEAFF	TGTGCCAGCAGTGAATACCAGGCAGGAAGAACTGAAGCTTTCTTT
NA	TRBV5-4	TRBJ1-2	NA	CASRLDRQEYGYTF	TGTGCCAGCAGGCTAGACCGACAGGAATATGGCTACACCTTC
TRBD2	TRBV4-1	TRBJ2-5	NA	CASSQGVQRGEETQYF	TGTGCCAGCAGCCAGGGTGTGCAGCGGGGTGAAGAGACCCAGTACTTC
NA	TRBV25-1	TRBJ2-5	NA	CASSEGAGSYQETQYF	TGTGCCAGCAGTGAAGGGGCAGGGTCGTACCAAGAGACCCAGTACTTC
TRBD2	TRBV4-3	TRBJ2-1	NA	CASSRSPGLGNNEQFF	TGCGCCAGCAGCCGGTCCCCGGGACTAGGAAACAATGAGCAGTTCTTC
TRBD2	TRBV4-1	TRBJ2-1	many	CASSQPGLAGFWQFF	TGCGCCAGCAGCCAACCGGGACTAGCGGGATTTTGGCAGTTCTTC
TRBD1	TRBV7-4	TRBJ1-5	few	CASSQWDRGPSDQPQHF	TGTGCCAGCAGCCAATGGGACAGGGGGCCTTCGGATCAGCCCCAGCATTTT
NA	TRBV19	TRBJ2-5	NA	CTSTAADQETQYF	TGTACCAGCACAGCTGCAGACCAAGAGACCCAGTACTTC
TRBD1	TRBV24-1	TRBJ2-1	NA	CATSDGGQGDKGEQFF	TGTGCCACCAGTGATGGAGGACAGGGGGATAAGGGTGAGCAGTTCTTC
NA	TRBV5-4	TRBJ2-2	many	CASSFSTGNGGELFF	TGTGCCAGCAGCTTTTCCACAGGGAACGGCGGGGAGCTGTTTTTT
NA	TRBV11-3	TRBJ1-2	many	CASSSGNSYGYTF	TGTGCCAGCAGCTCGGGGAATAGCTATGGCTACACCTTC
NA	TRBV7-3	TRBJ1-1	many	CASSLTGGGGTEAFF	TGTGCCAGCAGCTTAACGGGGGGCGGGGGGACTGAAGCTTTCTTT
NA	TRBV11-3	TRBJ1-3	NA	CASSLEGLPGNTIYF	TGTGCCAGCAGCCTGGAGGGTCTCCCTGGAAACACCATATATTTT
NA	TRBV28	TRBJ2-2	NA	CASRSTGELFF	TGTGCCAGCAGATCGACCGGGGAGCTGTTTTTT
NA	TRBV28	TRBJ1-3	few	CASTPDSGFSGNTIYF	TGTGCCAGCACCCCCGACAGTGGCTTCTCTGGAAACACCATATATTTT
NA	TRBV11-2	TRBJ2-7	NA	CASSLGADEQYF	TGTGCCAGCAGCTTAGGAGCCGACGAGCAGTACTTC
NA	TRBV7-2	TRBJ2-5	few	CASSYRTKETQYF	TGTGCCAGCAGTTACCGGACGAAAGAGACCCAGTACTTC
NA	TRBV4-2	TRBJ1-3	many	CASSQDADSSSGNTIYF	TGTGCCAGCAGCCAAGACGCGGACAGCTCCTCTGGAAACACCATATATTTT
TRBD2	TRBV7-2	TRBJ2-3	many	CASSLAGIAGSTDTQYF	TGTGCCAGCAGCTTAGCGGGGATAGCGGGATCCACAGATACGCAGTATTTT
NA	TRBV11-3	TRBJ1-1	many	CASSHYNMNTEAFF	TGTGCCAGCAGCCATTACAACATGAACACTGAAGCTTTCTTT
NA	TRBV12-5	TRBJ2-1	few	CASGLDVNEQFF	TGTGCTAGTGGTTTGGATGTCAATGAGCAGTTCTTC
NA	TRBV6-1	TRBJ1-6	NA	CASSEAGNNSPLHF	TGTGCCAGCAGTGAGGCGGGTAATAATTCACCCCTCCACTTT
NA	TRBV2	TRBJ2-1	NA	CARTSATTYNEQFF	TGTGCCAGAACCTCAGCGACCACCTACAATGAGCAGTTCTTC
TRBD1	TRBV9	TRBJ2-1	few	CASSVFPGTGVNEQFF	TGTGCCAGCAGCGTATTCCCCGGGACAGGGGTCAATGAGCAGTTCTTC
NA	TRBV27	TRBJ2-4	few	CASSSGDAKNIQYF	TGTGCCAGCAGTTCCGGCGATGCCAAAAACATTCAGTACTTC
NA	TRBV27	TRBJ2-5	many	CASSNGVGETQYF	TGTGCCAGCAGTAACGGAGTGGGTGAGACCCAGTACTTC
TRBD1	TRBV10-3	TRBJ1-2	NA	CAISEPGQRDDYTF	TGTGCCATCAGTGAGCCGGGACAGCGGGATGACTACACCTTC
NA	TRBV6-5	TRBJ1-4	many	CASSSTWTEEKLFF	TGTGCCAGCAGTTCAACCTGGACAGAGGAAAAACTGTTTTTT
TRBD1	TRBV7-9	TRBJ2-7	few	CASSLQQGLSEQYF	TGTGCCAGCAGCTTACAACAGGGGCTTTCCGAGCAGTACTTC